This TCR beta chain appears in the sequencing data of a study of monozygotic twins with inflammatory bowel disease. TCRdb reanalyzed the 5' RACE reads, giving one entry per CDR3 protein sequence and no DNA. This sample's table reports about 300,000 distinct CDR3 sequences. Germline CDR1 reads MNHEY; CDR2 reads SVGAGI. The CDR3 runs to 13 residues. The sequence was collected from a human donor with ulcerative colitis or Crohn's disease, or a healthy co-twin of an affected twin (not recorded which). V is TRBV6-5 and J is TRBJ1-2; TCRdb returns TRBD1, unconfirmable since there is no DNA. Sequenced material: blood. CDR3 residues: CASSWGGAYGYTF.